A single sample is the source of the 4 T cell receptor beta chains below, sequenced in a study of blood T cell repertoires in COVID-19. Profiling relied on immunoSEQ multiplex PCR, and the TCRdb table lists in-frame clones only, not all of them. The sample includes 70,000 to 95,000 clones, approximately 80% seen only once; the top ten take around 13%. Source material: peripheral blood. These receptor sequences come from a human donor in a cohort sampled during active COVID-19.

The rearrangement uses TRBV24-1 and TRBJ1-2; D is perhaps TRBD1 (6 bases). This CDR3 is built from 17 residues. V was pared by 3 bases and J by 7 bases, with 23 bases between. Looked up from germline, CDR1 is KGHDR and CDR2 is SFDVKD. This CDR3 reads CATSDPTNPQGLAGYTF. The CDR3 DNA follows: TGTGCCACCAGTGATCCGACGAATCCGCAGGGGTTAGCTGGCTACACCTTC.

The chain employs TRBV9 and TRBJ2-7; 12 bases line up with TRBD2. V lost 3 bases, J lost 7 bases, and 11 bases stayed unmatched. CDR1 SGDLS and CDR2 YYNGEE come from the germline V gene. The CDR3 is made up of 16 amino acids. The CDR3 bases are TGTGCCAGCAGCGGAGGACTAGCGGGGAGCTCGCCGGAGCAGTACTTC. The encoded protein is CASSGGLAGSSPEQYF.

The chain employs TRBV11-3 and TRBJ2-1; D might be TRBD2 (7 bases). The V end lost 6 bases, the J end lost 6 bases, and 15 bases lay between the germline ends. The CDR3 is 14 amino acids. Germline V lookup: CDR1 SGHNT, CDR2 YENEEA. CDR3 in DNA: TGTGCCAGCAGTGTGGGGGGGCTTGGCAATGAGCAGTTCTTC. Protein product: CASSVGGLGNEQFF.

By frequency in the sample, this clone is medium-sized (0.01 to 0.1%). V gene TRBV7-6 combines with J gene TRBJ1-6; perhaps TRBD1 as D (5 bases). Germline lookup yields CDR1 SGHVS and CDR2 FNYEAQ. Between the trimmed V and J ends, which lost 6 bases and 5 bases, there was a span of 11 bases. The CDR3 loop spans 14 amino acids. CDR3 in DNA: TGTGCCAGCAGGCCAGGGAGGAATAATTCACCCCTCCACTTT. This translates into CASRPGRNNSPLHF.